A single sample is the source of the 27 T cell receptor beta chains below, sequenced in a study of blood T cell repertoires in COVID-19. Method: immunoSEQ multiplex PCR; TCRdb's copy keeps in-frame clones and lacks some. Of 150,000 to 200,000 clones detected, around 80% appear once; the ten largest clones hold 22%. The material sequenced was peripheral blood. These receptor sequences come from a woman older than 75 with acute or convalescent COVID-19.

The chain uses TRBV7-6 and TRBJ2-2, with 16 positions matching TRBD2. Trimming at V came to 3 bases and at J to 8 bases, leaving 12 bases not matched to a gene. Germline CDR1 and CDR2: SGHVS and FNYEAQ. CDR3 length: 19 residues. The CDR3 nucleotides read TGTGCCAGCAGCTTTAACCTTCCGGGACTAGCGGGAGGGCCTGGGGAGCTGTTTTTT. Translated, it gives CASSFNLPGLAGGPGELFF.

This clone has a handful of counts. The V and J genes are TRBV7-6 and TRBJ2-7; 9 bases align to TRBD2. V gave up 5 bases and J gave up 3 bases; unmatched junction bases: 8. This CDR3 region has 15 residues. The germline CDR1 and CDR2 sequences are SGHVS and FNYEAQ. The CDR3 region is CASSLLAGEHYEQYF. The CDR3 DNA follows: TGTGCCAGCAGCCTATTAGCGGGAGAGCACTACGAGCAGTACTTC.

This clone was seen just once. The J gene is TRBJ2-1, the V gene TRBV2; D unresolved. The CDR3 is 12 amino acids. V was cut by 3 bases and J by 7 bases, with 7 bases left in between. CDR1 and CDR2 (germline): SNHLY, FYNNEI. For the CDR3, the DNA is TGTGCCAGCAGTGATCCAGGTAATGAGCAGTTCTTC. Translation: CASSDPGNEQFF.

This chain connects TRBV23-1 to TRBJ2-6; TRBD1 matches at 7 bases. TRBV23-1 is reported as an ORF; its role is uncertain. This CDR3 spans 20 amino acids. J gave up 0 bases and V 2 bases, and 13 bases lay outside the gene matches. The CDR3 region is CASSQIRSGQDNSGANVLTF. The CDR3 bases are TGCGCCAGCAGTCAAATAAGGTCAGGACAGGATAACTCTGGGGCCAACGTCCTGACTTTC.

This chain links TRBV18 with TRBJ1-2; D gene ambiguous. Germline loops: CDR1 KGHSH, CDR2 LQKENI. There are 15 residues in the CDR3. Trimming left V 2 bases short and J 7 bases short, with 17 bases between. Here the CDR3 DNA reads TGTGCCAGCTCACCAATCCCGAGGACGGAGGGTGGCTACACCTTC. Its translation: CASSPIPRTEGGYTF.

V and J are TRBV18 and TRBJ2-1, with 7 bases that match TRBD1. CDR3 length: 12 residues. Germline V CDR1 and CDR2: KGHSH, LQKENI. V lost 4 bases, J lost 11 bases, and 5 bases stayed unmatched. The chain's CDR3 is CASSLDREKQFF. The CDR3 coding sequence is TGTGCCAGCTCACTTGACAGGGAGAAGCAGTTCTTC.

The genes are TRBV7-6 and TRBJ2-1; 11 nucleotides agree with TRBD2. V shed 2 bases and J 1 base; nucleotides not matched to a gene: 7. Germline-derived CDR1 and CDR2 are SGHVS and FNYEAQ. The CDR3 runs to 18 residues. The CDR3 DNA follows: TGTGCCAGCAGCTTAAGACTAGCGGGACCCGGGTCCTACAATGAGCAGTTCTTC. This codes for CASSLRLAGPGSYNEQFF.

This sequence joins TRBV12-5 and TRBJ2-2; a weak D match, TRBD2 (6 bases). Per the germline V gene, CDR1 is LGHNT and CDR2 is FRNRAP. V shed 1 base and J shed 3 bases, with 9 bases lying between them. The CDR3 contains 15 residues. CDR3 in amino acids: CASGLGLGDTGELFF. The DNA of the CDR3 is TGTGCTAGTGGTTTGGGACTAGGTGACACCGGGGAGCTGTTTTTT. The complete variable domain, with remaining parts taken from reference TRBV12-5 and TRBJ2-2, reads DARVTQTPRHKVTEMGQEVTMRCQPILGHNTVFWYRQTMMQGLELLAYFRNRAPLDDSGMPKDRFSAEMPDATLATLKIQPSEPRDSAVYFCASGLGLGDTGELFFGEGSRLTVL.

The V call is TRBV20-1, the J call TRBJ2-7, with 10 bases identical to TRBD1. Germline V gene sequence: CDR1 DFQATT, CDR2 SNEGSKA (reference sequence). The V and J ends lost 3 bases and 5 bases, in that order; junction bases with no gene match: 10. The length of the CDR3 is 15 residues. CDR3 nucleotide sequence: TGCAGTGCTAGTGCACCGGGACAGGGGTTCAACGAGCAGTACTTC. Protein product: CSASAPGQGFNEQYF.

This clone appeared once. This sequence joins TRBV27 and TRBJ2-3; D perhaps matches TRBD2 (6 bases). The germline gives CDR1 MNHEY, CDR2 SMNVEV (reference sequence). Trimming shortened V by 2 bases and J by 4 bases, and 10 bases separated the two germline ends. This CDR3 is 14 amino acids long. In nucleotides, the CDR3 is TGTGCCAGCAGTTTAGGAGGGTCCGCAGATACGCAGTATTTT. It specifies CASSLGGSADTQYF.

V usage is TRBV5-4 and J usage is TRBJ2-1, with D uncertain. Trimming took 0 bases from V and 8 from J, leaving 15 bases between them. CDR3 length equals 15 residues. In germline, CDR1 is SGHNT, CDR2 YYREEE (reference sequence). CDR3: CASSLETSSRHEQFF. CDR3 DNA: TGTGCCAGCAGCTTGGAAACCTCTAGTAGGCATGAGCAGTTCTTC.

A word on this clone: Other nucleotide sequences in the sample specify the same CDR3. This sequence joins TRBV29-1 and TRBJ1-1; 7 bases agree with TRBD1. Germline lookup yields CDR1 SQVTM and CDR2 ANQGSEA. CDR3 length: 13 residues. V lost 6 bases and J lost 0; bases outside the gene matches: 4. CDR3 protein: CSVVQGLNTEAFF. CDR3 in DNA: TGCAGCGTCGTACAGGGGCTGAACACTGAAGCTTTCTTT.

The chain is built from TRBV3-1 (or the pseudogene TRBV3-2) and TRBJ1-3; weak D call: TRBD1 (5 bases). Germline lookup yields CDR1 LGHDT and CDR2 YNNKEL (reference sequence). The CDR3 runs to 16 residues. V lost 1 base to trimming and J lost 4 bases, with 14 bases between them. The CDR3 DNA follows: TGTGCCAGCAGCCAAGGCGCAAGCGGGGCCGGAAACACCATATATTTT. This gives the protein CASSQGASGAGNTIYF.

The V call is TRBV19, the J call TRBJ1-3; D is possibly TRBD1 (6 bases). V was shortened by 3 bases and J by 2 bases, with 8 bases between the two germline ends. The germline gives CDR1 LNHDA, CDR2 SQIVND (reference sequence). The CDR3 loop spans 14 amino acids. CDR3 DNA sequence: TGTGCCAGTAGTATCAGGGGTACTGGAAACACCATATATTTT. Translating gives CASSIRGTGNTIYF.

The gene calls are TRBV6-2 or TRBV6-3 and TRBJ2-3; D call uncertain. Per germline, CDR1 MNHEY and CDR2 SVGEGT. This CDR3 comprises 13 residues. Trimming shortened V by 4 bases and J by 3 bases, and 8 bases separated the two germline ends. CDR3 DNA sequence: TGTGCCAGCAGTTTCGTCCGGACAGATACGCAGTATTTT. It codes for CASSFVRTDTQYF.

V gene TRBV2 combines with J gene TRBJ2-7; possibly TRBD1 for D (5 bases). The CDR3 consists of 15 residues. CDR1 and CDR2 (germline): SNHLY, FYNNEI. V shed 3 bases and J shed 1 base, with 13 bases lying between them. The CDR3 sequence: CASSEGIGASYEQYF. The CDR3 nucleotides are TGTGCCAGCAGTGAGGGGATTGGGGCTTCCTACGAGCAGTACTTC. Full variable domain (outside the CDR3, taken from reference TRBV2 and TRBJ2-7): EPEVTQTPSHQVTQMGQEVILRCVPISNHLYFYWYRQILGQKVEFLVSFYNNEISEKSEIFDDQFSVERPDGSNFTLKIRSTKLEDSAMYFCASSEGIGASYEQYFGPGTRLTVT.

This chain links TRBV24-1 with TRBJ2-1, with D perhaps TRBD2 (5 bases). Germline V gene lookup returns CDR1 KGHDR and CDR2 SFDVKD. The CDR3 totals 13 residues. Trimming removed 9 bases from V and 7 bases from J, with 15 bases in between. CDR3 loop: CATSSGLANEQFF. The CDR3 DNA sequence: TGTGCCACCTCCTCGGGGTTAGCGAATGAGCAGTTCTTC.

CDR3 in DNA: TGCGCCAGCAGCCAAGGTGGACTAGCGGGAGCAGAGACCCAGTACTTC. It encodes CASSQGGLAGAETQYF. The chain carries TRBV4-1 and TRBJ2-5; 13 nucleotides agree with TRBD2. This CDR3 spans 16 amino acids. Germline lookup yields CDR1 MGHRA and CDR2 YSYEKL. The ends lost 1 base at V and 4 bases at J; junction bases unmatched: 3.

In nucleotides, the CDR3 is TGTGCCAGCTCACCCCCCGGGGCAGATACGCAGTATTTT. Encoded protein: CASSPPGADTQYF. The V gene is TRBV18, the J gene TRBJ2-3; weak D call: TRBD2 (5 bases). This CDR3 comprises 13 residues. The germline CDR1 and CDR2 sequences are KGHSH and LQKENI. The V end was cut by 3 bases, the J end by 4 bases, with 8 bases between.

The chain recombines TRBV2 with TRBJ1-1, with D perhaps TRBD1 (5 bases). The V end lost 8 bases, the J end lost 1 base, and 20 bases lay between the germline ends. CDR1 and CDR2 (germline): SNHLY, FYNNEI. This CDR3 has 16 amino acids. CDR3 loop: CASRTPGRGWNTEAFF. The CDR3 bases are TGTGCCAGCCGTACTCCGGGACGGGGGTGGAACACTGAAGCTTTCTTT.

The rearrangement links TRBV30 to TRBJ1-3; D is ambiguous. V lost 2 bases and J lost 4, with 6 bases in between. Germline V gene lookup returns CDR1 GTSNPN and CDR2 SVGIG (reference sequence). CDR3 size: 12 residues. The CDR3 DNA sequence: TGTGCCTGGAGTATCAGAGGAAACACCATATATTTT. It specifies CAWSIRGNTIYF.

This chain links TRBV9 with TRBJ1-6; TRBD1 matches 10 bases. V shed 2 bases, J shed 10 bases, and the junction held 6 bases outside the gene matches. The CDR3 consists of 15 residues. The germline V gene has CDR1 SGDLS and CDR2 YYNGEE. The CDR3 loop is CASSVMDRGRSPLHF. For the CDR3, the DNA is TGTGCCAGCAGCGTGATGGACAGGGGGAGGTCACCCCTCCACTTT.

This clone was counted once. The chain has TRBV5-4 and TRBJ2-5; D gene unclear. The CDR3 is made up of 14 amino acids. V was pared by 1 base and J by 1 base, with 8 bases between. Germline assignment: CDR1 SGHNT and CDR2 YYREEE (reference sequence). In DNA form, the CDR3 reads TGTGCCAGCAGCTTGAGAGAGTTCCAAGAGACCCAGTACTTC. Its protein product is CASSLREFQETQYF.

This chain uses TRBV28 with TRBJ2-2, with 7 bases fitting TRBD1. Losses at the gene ends were 4 bases for V and 2 bases for J; bases not matched to a gene: 7. This CDR3 is built from 16 residues. Germline values: CDR1 MDHEN, CDR2 SYDVKM. The DNA for the CDR3 is TGTGCCAGCAGTTCAACCGGGACAGTCAACACCGGGGAGCTGTTTTTT. Residues: CASSSTGTVNTGELFF.

Here the CDR3 reads CASTLAPLMNTEAFF. The CDR3 bases are TGTGCCAGTACATTAGCACCCCTTATGAACACTGAAGCTTTCTTT. The chain has TRBV19 and TRBJ1-1; D is uncertain. Germline V gene sequence: CDR1 LNHDA, CDR2 SQIVND (reference sequence). V gave up 7 bases and J gave up 0 bases, with 15 bases separating them. The CDR3 is 15 amino acids.

The chain couples TRBV7-2 to TRBJ1-4; D is unclear. The CDR3 has 13 amino acids. CDR1 is SGHTA and CDR2 is FQGNSA in the germline V gene. V was trimmed by 2 bases and J by 8 bases, leaving 9 bases between them. CDR3 sequence: CASSLRGGEKLFF. CDR3 DNA sequence: TGTGCCAGCAGCTTACGGGGAGGAGAAAAACTGTTTTTT.

This clone was observed a handful of times. The chain couples TRBV6-5 to TRBJ2-5; TRBD1 is a possible D gene (5 bases). Germline CDR1 MNHEY, CDR2 SVGAGI. Trimming took off 0 bases at V and 5 bases at J, with 16 bases between the two ends. The CDR3 has 16 amino acids. CDR3 DNA: TGTGCCAGCAGTTACTCAGGGGCCTTGGGGTTGGAGACCCAGTACTTC. Translated, it gives CASSYSGALGLETQYF.